This record concerns one TCR beta chain sequence. A much larger clone differs by one base, so this may be a read error. This sample was included in a study of cytomegalovirus exposure and HLA in healthy donors. V was pared by 5 bases and J by 6 bases, with 1 base of the junction left unmatched. From germline, CDR1 is SGHTA and CDR2 FQGNSA. This CDR3 has 13 amino acids. The PCR employed 60 Vbeta primers together with 13 Jbeta primers. Profiled with immunoSEQ multiplex PCR; TCRdb holds only in-frame clones, not every one. The profile shows 150,000 or so clones, around four fifths of them singletons. V gene TRBV7-2 combines with J gene TRBJ1-5, with 10 bases aligning to TRBD1. The material sequenced was PBMCs. The TCR comes from a man aged 30 to 39 in good health and CMV-seropositive. CDR3 loop: CASSGQGGQPQHF. For the CDR3, the DNA is TGTGCCAGCAGCGGACAGGGGGGTCAGCCCCAGCATTTT.